The clone carrying this T cell receptor beta chain occurred many times. Its antigen remains unknown. Read coverage stops 3 residues before the CDR3 terminus; the germline J gene supplies the remainder. The CDR3 is 17 amino acids. Germline V gene sequence: CDR1 MNHEY, CDR2 SVGEGT. V lost 0 bases, J lost 10 bases, and 13 bases stayed unmatched. The entry originates in a study of T cell clonality in common variable immunodeficiency. Sequenced by immunoSEQ multiplex PCR; TCRdb stores in-frame clones only, minus some. In total the sample includes under 50,000 clones, none of them seen once. Study-wide results and limits: Common variable immunodeficiency TCR beta sequences reportedly had fewer deletions and N-nucleotide insertions.

The chain uses TRBV6-2 or TRBV6-3 and TRBJ2-2, with 8 bases that match TRBD2. Sample: peripheral blood mononuclear cells. The source is a person aged 18 to 69 in good health. The DNA read from the CDR3 is TGTGCCAGCAGTTACTCGAGCGGGGGATGGGGGAACCCGGAG. Amino acid sequence: CASSYSSGGWGNPE. The complete CDR3 sequence is CASSYSSGGWGNPELFF.